This TCR beta chain was found in a study of cytomegalovirus exposure and HLA in healthy donors. Notes on the study in general: Most CMV-associated TCR beta chains were later found to appear HLA-restricted. The HLA-A and HLA-B alleles of most subjects were reportedly predicted accurately from TCR beta sequences. Presence/absence analyses supposed approximately even sequencing depth among donors. Indistinguishability led to the exclusion of some V segments, TRBV6-2 and TRBV6-3 included.

The germline V and J ends were trimmed by 4 bases and 1 base, with 11 bases remaining between them. Germline V CDR1 and CDR2: SGHVS, FQNEAQ. CDR3 length: 15 amino acids. Researchers ran the PCR with 60 Vbeta and 13 Jbeta primers. Sequenced by immunoSEQ multiplex PCR; TCRdb stores in-frame clones only, minus some. Of about 150,000 clones in the sample, 72% are singletons; the top ten hold 2.1%. Concerning this clone: The antigen remains undetermined.

Sequencing was done on a sample of PBMCs. The TCR originated in a man aged 35 to 55 in good health and CMV-seronegative. The rearrangement links TRBV7-8 to TRBJ2-1; no firm D call. The CDR3 spells CASSSGRQSYNEQFF. The CDR3 DNA reads TGTGCCAGCAGCTCAGGCAGGCAGTCCTACAATGAGCAGTTCTTC.